Given below is one T cell receptor (beta chain) in context. The CDR3 totals 12 residues. V gave up 3 bases and J gave up 11 bases, with 13 bases separating them. Germline V gene lookup returns CDR1 MNHNY and CDR2 SVGAGI (reference sequence). The method was immunoSEQ multiplex PCR; TCRdb's version includes in-frame clones alone and lacks a portion of them. Of a few hundred thousand clones listed, 80% to 90% are singletons. This specimen belongs to a study of blood T cell repertoires in COVID-19. The gene calls are TRBV6-6 and TRBJ1-1, with D unresolved. The TCR sequence derives from a woman aged 80 or over with acute or convalescent COVID-19. The source material was peripheral blood. The CDR3 loop is CASSYLSGVAFF. The DNA for the CDR3 is TGTGCCAGCAGTTATCTCTCCGGTGTCGCTTTCTTT.